Following are 10 T cell receptor beta chains from one sample sequenced in a study of CD8 T cells in Susac syndrome (dated by TCRdb to about 2019). Library method: the immunoSEQ multiplex PCR assay. RNA was extracted with the RNeasy kit and 0.5 to 1 ug was reverse transcribed using random hexamers. Through fastp at Q25 and MiXCR, TCRdb rebuilt clones from the public reads, retaining in-frame beta chains. CDR3 protein duplicates are merged, each entry listing the most common genes and DNA. This sample gives fewer than 150,000 distinct CDR3 sequences in total; over 90% of them show up just once. Roughly 0.13% of the sample belongs to the ten largest clones. The sample was CD4+ T cells from PBMCs. The receptors come from a human donor in good health.

The chain employs TRBV5-1 and TRBJ1-1, with a weak D call TRBD1 (6 bases). The CDR3 totals 15 residues. Trimming left V 3 bases short and J 1 base short, with 13 bases between. Germline lookup yields CDR1 SGHRS and CDR2 YFSETQ. The CDR3: CASSSGTNRNTEAFF. In DNA, the CDR3 is TGCGCCAGCAGCTCCGGGACAAACAGGAACACTGAAGCTTTCTTT.

The chain recombines TRBV7-2 with TRBJ2-3; D remains ambiguous. The length of the CDR3 is 15 residues. V dropped 5 bases and J dropped 2 bases, with 14 bases sitting between them. The germline V gene encodes CDR1 SGHTA and CDR2 FQGNSA. CDR3 sequence: CASSADLYSTDTQYF. In DNA form, the CDR3 reads TGTGCCAGCAGCGCCGACCTATATTCCACAGATACGCAGTATTTT. The whole variable domain, filled in from reference TRBV7-2 and TRBJ2-3, reads GAGVSQSPSNKVTEKGKDVELRCDPISGHTALYWYRQSLGQGLEFLIYFQGNSAPDKSGLPSDRFSAERTGGSVSTLTIQRTQQEDSAVYLCASSADLYSTDTQYFGPGTRLTVL.

This chain joins TRBV2 and TRBJ2-5; D ambiguous. CDR1 is SNHLY and CDR2 is FYNNEI in the germline V gene. V lost 3 bases and J lost 9, with 11 bases in between. The CDR3 has 12 amino acids. The CDR3 loop is CASSDGPAAQYF. CDR3 sequence (DNA): TGTGCCAGCAGTGATGGCCCGGCTGCCCAGTACTTC.

This sequence joins TRBV2 and TRBJ1-5; D is possibly TRBD1 (5 bases). V lost 1 base to trimming and J lost 3 bases, with 10 bases between them. The CDR3 covers 15 residues. The germline V gene has CDR1 SNHLY and CDR2 FYNNEI. The DNA of the CDR3 is TGTGCCAGCAGTGAAGGGGGCGCGAACAATCAGCCCCAGCATTTT. Translating gives CASSEGGANNQPQHF. Filled out from reference TRBV2 and TRBJ1-5, the complete variable domain reads EPEVTQTPSHQVTQMGQEVILRCVPISNHLYFYWYRQILGQKVEFLVSFYNNEISEKSEIFDDQFSVERPDGSNFTLKIRSTKLEDSAMYFCASSEGGANNQPQHFGDGTRLSIL.

V gene TRBV21-1 combines with J gene TRBJ2-6. TRBV21-1 is a listed pseudogene. This CDR3 comprises 13 residues. CDR3 coding DNA: TGTGCCAGCAGTTCACTCGGGACCAACGTCCTGACTTTC. This sequence encodes CASSSLGTNVLTF.

The V gene is TRBV7-2, the J gene TRBJ2-3; 10 nucleotides line up with TRBD1. CDR1 SGHTA and CDR2 FQGNSA come from the germline V gene. V lost 5 bases to trimming and J lost 3 bases; unmatched junction nucleotides: 2. The CDR3 contains 14 residues. The CDR3 region has the DNA TGTGCCAGCAGCAAGGGACAGGGGACAGATACGCAGTATTTT. This gives the protein CASSKGQGTDTQYF.

The V call is TRBV6-5, the J call TRBJ2-2, with TRBD2 as a possible D gene (6 bases). V gave up 4 bases and J gave up 4 bases, with 10 bases separating them. Germline V lookup: CDR1 MNHEY, CDR2 SVGAGI. This CDR3 comprises 14 residues. The CDR3 is CASSSLGGTGELFF. The CDR3 DNA reads as TGTGCCAGCAGTTCTTTGGGGGGCACCGGGGAGCTGTTTTTT.

The CDR3, as DNA: TGTGCCAGCAGGAGGACAGGGGGCAACGAGCAGTACTTC. Protein product: CASRRTGGNEQYF. The rearrangement joins TRBV3-1 to TRBJ2-7; 11 nucleotides align to TRBD1. CDR3 length equals 13 residues. J lost 5 bases, V lost 6 bases, and 3 bases had no gene match. Germline V CDR1 and CDR2: LGHDT, YNNKEL (reference sequence).

The chain carries TRBV5-1 and TRBJ2-1; maybe TRBD2 (5 bases). The CDR3 consists of 15 residues. Germline V lookup: CDR1 SGHRS, CDR2 YFSETQ. V shed 4 bases and J shed 4 bases, with 15 bases lying between them. The CDR3 spells CASSPGSGLYNEQFF. The CDR3 DNA reads as TGCGCCAGCAGCCCTGGGAGCGGTTTGTACAATGAGCAGTTCTTC.

This clonotype came up once. V gene TRBV28 combines with J gene TRBJ1-1; no definite D call. CDR1 is MDHEN, CDR2 SYDVKM, per germline. The CDR3 sequence is 14 residues long. V was trimmed by 1 base and J by 6 bases, leaving 12 bases between them. The DNA for the CDR3 is TGTGCCAGCAGTTTATCGGGCAGGTACGCTGAAGCTTTCTTT. The encoded protein is CASSLSGRYAEAFF.